Listed below are T cell receptor beta chains from one sample, sequenced in a study of identical twins. Each CDR3 protein gets one entry after TCRdb re-called the 5' RACE reads with MiXCR. The data hold 550,000 to 700,000 distinct CDR3 sequences, with 21% observed a single time. Another study also made use of these data, one on T cells expressing NK-cell markers.

Sequenced sample: PBMCs. These receptors came from a young woman in good health. CDR3s include the opening cysteine and the closing phenylalanine or tryptophan. Fields, in order: CDR3 length, clone size, J gene, D gene, V gene, CDR3 DNA, CDR3 protein. A D gene is named only where the DNA matches it firmly. The size field is filled for only some rows; it gives once, few, many or a size class.

>16|few|TRBJ2-3|.|TRBV12-3/TRBV12-4
TGTGCCAGCAGCCACCAAGACGGGAGCTCCTACGATACGCAGTATTTT
CASSHQDGSSYDTQYF
>13|few|TRBJ2-2|.|TRBV29-1
TGCAGCGTTGCGGTAGGGGGAGGCGGGGAGCTGTTTTTT
CSVAVGGGGELFF
>15|.|TRBJ2-2|TRBD2|TRBV5-4
TGTGCCAGCAGTCCAGCGGGGGGGCTCTCCGGGGAGCTGTTTTTT
CASSPAGGLSGELFF
>12|.|TRBJ2-7|.|TRBV7-9
TGTGCCAGCAGCTGGGGGCCCTACGAGCAGTACTTC
CASSWGPYEQYF
>13|many|TRBJ1-4|.|TRBV7-6
TGTGCCAGCAGCTTGGGGGGTAATGAAAAACTGTTTTTT
CASSLGGNEKLFF
>12|.|TRBJ1-1|.|TRBV9
TGTGCCAGCAGCGTAGAGGGATCTGAAGCTTTCTTT
CASSVEGSEAFF
>12|few|TRBJ2-1|.|TRBV7-2
TGTGCCAGCAGCCACCCCGGGACTGAGCAGTTCTTC
CASSHPGTEQFF
>12|.|TRBJ1-6|.|TRBV7-9
TGTGCCAGCAGCTTATCTGGATCACCCCTCCACTTT
CASSLSGSPLHF
>14|.|TRBJ1-2|.|TRBV4-3
TGCGCCAGCAGCGATATAGGGGACTCGAGTGGCTACACCTTC
CASSDIGDSSGYTF
>18|few|TRBJ2-5|TRBD2|TRBV11-2
TGTGCCAGCAGCTTTCGGGTGGCGGGAGGGCCAGGACTTAAGACCCAGTACTTC
CASSFRVAGGPGLKTQYF
>13|few|TRBJ2-2|.|TRBV6-5
TGTGCCAGCAGTTCCGGGAGCGTCGGGGAGCTGTTTTTT
CASSSGSVGELFF
>18|few|TRBJ2-2|TRBD2|TRBV12-3/TRBV12-4
TGTGCCAGCAGTTTAAGGCTAGCGGGGGCCTCGAACACCGGGGAGCTGTTTTTT
CASSLRLAGASNTGELFF
>13|many|TRBJ1-1|.|TRBV7-9
TGTGCCAGCAGCTCTCAGCCTGACAGTAAAGCTTTCTTT
CASSSQPDSKAFF
>13|.|TRBJ2-7|TRBD1|TRBV12-3/TRBV12-4
TGTGCCACGACGCGACAGGGTCAAAACGAGCAGTACTTC
CATTRQGQNEQYF
>14|.|TRBJ1-6|.|TRBV5-6
TGTGCCAGCAGCTTGGAGTCTGGTAATTCACCCCTCCACTTT
CASSLESGNSPLHF
>14|few|TRBJ1-5|.|TRBV12-3/TRBV12-4
TGTGCCAGTATGAGGGGGGGGCGCAATCAGCCCCAGCATTTT
CASMRGGRNQPQHF
>13|many|TRBJ1-2|.|TRBV6-5
TGTGCCAGCAGTTACTCGGGGAGCTATGGCTACACCTTC
CASSYSGSYGYTF
>14|.|TRBJ2-1|TRBD2|TRBV10-3
TGTGCCATCAAAGGAGCGGGAGGGCCCGATGAGCAGTTCTTC
CAIKGAGGPDEQFF
>16|.|TRBJ2-7|TRBD1|TRBV18
TGTGCCAGCTCACGACATCCCGGGACAGGGGGCGCCGAGCAGTACTTC
CASSRHPGTGGAEQYF
>17|few|TRBJ2-7|TRBD2|TRBV7-9
TGTGCCAGCAGCTTAGGTGGGACTAGCGGGAGACCCCGCGAGCAGTACTTC
CASSLGGTSGRPREQYF
>16|few|TRBJ1-5|.|TRBV15
TGTGCCACCAGCAGAGCAAAGGGGGTAAGCAATCAGCCCCAGCATTTT
CATSRAKGVSNQPQHF
>16|.|TRBJ2-1|TRBD2|TRBV9
TGTGCCAGCAGCGTAGATCCGGGAGGACCTCGTAGGGAGCAGTTCTTC
CASSVDPGGPRREQFF
>20|.|TRBJ2-3|.|TRBV4-1
TGCGCCAGCAGCCAAGAAGGTCGGGTTTGGGGGCGGAGGGGCACAGATACGCAGTATTTT
CASSQEGRVWGRRGTDTQYF
>18|many|TRBJ2-1|TRBD2|TRBV4-1
TGCGCCAGCAGCCAAGAAGGGAAACTAGCGGGAGCCTACAATGAGCAGTTCTTC
CASSQEGKLAGAYNEQFF
>17|few|TRBJ2-3|TRBD2|TRBV2
TGTGCCAGCAGTGAATTTAGTCCGGCGGGGGAGTCCGATACGCAGTATTTT
CASSEFSPAGESDTQYF
>16|.|TRBJ2-7|TRBD2|TRBV20-1
TGCAGTGCCACGTCGCTAGCGGATTCAAAACCCTACGAGCAGTACTTC
CSATSLADSKPYEQYF
>15|many|TRBJ2-6|.|TRBV27
TGTGCCAGCAGTTTAGGATACTCTGGGGCCAACGTCCTGACTTTC
CASSLGYSGANVLTF
>13|.|TRBJ1-1|.|TRBV5-1
TGCGCCAGCAGCTTCGGGGATCGCACTGAAGCTTTCTTT
CASSFGDRTEAFF
>14|.|TRBJ1-4|TRBD1|TRBV13
TGTGCCAGCAGCAATTGGACAGGGAGGGAAAAACTGTTTTTT
CASSNWTGREKLFF
>12|.|TRBJ1-2|.|TRBV12-3/TRBV12-4
TGTGCCAGCAGAAGAGGGGAGTATGGCTACACCTTC
CASRRGEYGYTF
>15|.|TRBJ2-7|TRBD2|TRBV7-9
TGTGCCAGCAGCCAAATAGCGGGAGGGACCTACGAGCAGTACTTC
CASSQIAGGTYEQYF
>14|.|TRBJ2-5|.|TRBV10-1
TGCGCCAGCAGTGATTCAGGGCCCGAAGAGACCCAGTACTTC
CASSDSGPEETQYF
>14|few|TRBJ2-7|.|TRBV20-1
TGCAGTACCAAGAGGGGCCGGCTGGTAGACGAGCAGTACTTC
CSTKRGRLVDEQYF
>16|few|TRBJ2-3|.|TRBV7-2
TGTGCCAGCAGCGCTCAATCACTAGGAGCCGGGGATACGCAGTATTTT
CASSAQSLGAGDTQYF
>14|.|TRBJ1-1|.|TRBV12-3/TRBV12-4
TGTGCCAGCAGTTTAGCGTGGGGGAACACTGAAGCTTTCTTT
CASSLAWGNTEAFF
>16|.|TRBJ2-7|.|TRBV12-3/TRBV12-4
TGTGCCAGCAGTTTCAGTAGTGTACACAGAACCTACGAGCAGTACTTC
CASSFSSVHRTYEQYF
>14|few|TRBJ2-1|.|TRBV6-2/TRBV6-3
TGTGCCAGCAGTTACTCCGGTCGGATCCCCCAGCAGTTCTTC
CASSYSGRIPQQFF
>14|.|TRBJ2-7|TRBD2|TRBV20-1
TGCAGTGCTAGAGGTCCAGCGGGGGTTTACGAGCAGTACTTC
CSARGPAGVYEQYF
>14|few|TRBJ2-5|TRBD1|TRBV15
TGTGCCACCAGCAGACGGACAGGGACAGAGACCCAGTACTTC
CATSRRTGTETQYF
>15|.|TRBJ2-5|.|TRBV3-1
TGTGCCAGCAGCCAAGCTCCGGGATGGGGGGAGACCCAGTACTTC
CASSQAPGWGETQYF
>17|.|TRBJ2-7|.|TRBV20-1
TGCAGTGCTAGAGGCTCCTTCGGGGGAGGCCGCGCCTACGAGCAGTACTTC
CSARGSFGGGRAYEQYF
>16|.|TRBJ1-4|.|TRBV10-3
TGTGCCATCAGCCCCGACAGAGGATCAACTAATGAAAAACTGTTTTTT
CAISPDRGSTNEKLFF
>16|few|TRBJ2-1|.|TRBV6-1
TGTGCCAGCAGCCCAATTCCGGGGACCTCCTACAATGAGCAGTTCTTC
CASSPIPGTSYNEQFF
>15|.|TRBJ2-7|.|TRBV28
TGTGCCAGCAGTTTAGGACAGTCTCCCTCCTACGAGCAGTACTTC
CASSLGQSPSYEQYF
>15|few|TRBJ2-5|.|TRBV5-1
TGCGCCAGCAGCCCGGGTCTGCGAGAGGGAGAGACCCAGTACTTC
CASSPGLREGETQYF
>14|few|TRBJ2-1|.|TRBV20-1
TGCAGTGCTAGTAAAGCCTTCTCCTACAATGAGCAGTTCTTC
CSASKAFSYNEQFF
>13|medium-sized|TRBJ2-7|TRBD1|TRBV7-9
TGTGCCAGCAGCTTATGGGACAGAGACGAGCAGTACTTC
CASSLWDRDEQYF
>13|few|TRBJ1-1|.|TRBV12-3/TRBV12-4
TGTGCCAGCACCCTCCTCATGAACACTGAAGCTTTCTTT
CASTLLMNTEAFF